A selection of T cell receptor beta chains follows, all from one sample in a study of cytomegalovirus exposure and HLA in healthy donors. Some clones are missing from TCRdb's copy, which holds only in-frame ones; the method was immunoSEQ multiplex PCR. This repertoire shows roughly 120,000 clones, 81% found once; its top ten account for 2.2%. The specimen sequenced was PBMCs. The receptors stem from a middle-aged woman in good health and CMV-seronegative. The CDR3 runs from the conserved cysteine through the conserved F or W. A D gene is named only where the DNA matches it firmly. Clone size, where shown, is once, few, many, or a class for clones that have expanded.

cdr3_aa: CASSYFEVWSAVSGNTIYF; cdr3_nt: TGTGCCAGCAGCTATTTTGAGGTCTGGTCAGCCGTCTCTGGAAACACCATATATTTT; d_call: -; j_call: TRBJ1-3; clone_size: -; v_call: TRBV11-2
cdr3_aa: CASSQDRGSTEAFF; cdr3_nt: TGCGCCAGCAGCCAAGACAGGGGCAGCACTGAAGCTTTCTTT; d_call: -; j_call: TRBJ1-1; clone_size: few; v_call: TRBV4-3
cdr3_aa: CASSLGEQGQGGGYTF; cdr3_nt: TGTGCCAGCAGCTTGGGAGAGCAGGGACAGGGCGGCGGCTACACCTTC; d_call: TRBD1; j_call: TRBJ1-2; clone_size: few; v_call: TRBV5-4
cdr3_aa: CASSERAGGYNEQFF; cdr3_nt: TGTGCCAGCAGTGAAAGGGCGGGAGGGTACAATGAGCAGTTCTTC; d_call: TRBD2; j_call: TRBJ2-1; clone_size: -; v_call: TRBV2
cdr3_aa: CASRTSGSYEQYF; cdr3_nt: TGTGCCAGCCGGACTAGCGGGAGCTACGAGCAGTACTTC; d_call: -; j_call: TRBJ2-7; clone_size: -; v_call: TRBV21-1
cdr3_aa: CASSQALAGSNQAKNIQYF; cdr3_nt: TGCGCCAGCAGCCAGGCCCTAGCGGGGTCAAATCAAGCCAAAAACATTCAGTACTTC; d_call: TRBD2; j_call: TRBJ2-4; clone_size: -; v_call: TRBV4-1
cdr3_aa: CASSLGSGSSYEQYF; cdr3_nt: TGTGCCAGCAGCCTAGGGAGCGGATCCTCCTACGAGCAGTACTTC; d_call: -; j_call: TRBJ2-7; clone_size: -; v_call: TRBV7-2
cdr3_aa: CASSELTSGSYEQYF; cdr3_nt: TGTGCCAGCAGTGAATTGACTAGCGGGAGCTACGAGCAGTACTTC; d_call: TRBD2; j_call: TRBJ2-7; clone_size: -; v_call: TRBV25-1
cdr3_aa: CSVGLGVSGNTIYF; cdr3_nt: TGCAGCGTTGGTTTAGGGGTCTCTGGAAACACCATATATTTT; d_call: -; j_call: TRBJ1-3; clone_size: -; v_call: TRBV29-1
cdr3_aa: CASSPGTGGADYGYTF; cdr3_nt: TGCGCCAGCAGCCCCGGGACAGGGGGCGCCGACTATGGCTACACCTTC; d_call: TRBD1; j_call: TRBJ1-2; clone_size: -; v_call: TRBV5-1
cdr3_aa: CASSRRLAGTNTGELFF; cdr3_nt: TGTGCCAGCAGCCGCCGACTAGCGGGTACGAACACCGGGGAGCTGTTTTTT; d_call: TRBD2; j_call: TRBJ2-2; clone_size: -; v_call: TRBV14
cdr3_aa: CASSPGTGNTEAFF; cdr3_nt: TGTGCCAGTAGTCCCGGGACAGGGAACACTGAAGCTTTCTTT; d_call: TRBD1; j_call: TRBJ1-1; clone_size: -; v_call: TRBV19
cdr3_aa: CASSEDPAQGEQYF; cdr3_nt: TGTGCCAGCAGTGAAGACCCTGCCCAGGGAGAGCAGTACTTC; d_call: -; j_call: TRBJ2-7; clone_size: few; v_call: TRBV6-1
cdr3_aa: CASSKGTQPAKDTEAFF; cdr3_nt: TGTGCCAGTAGTAAAGGGACACAACCTGCTAAGGACACTGAAGCTTTCTTT; d_call: -; j_call: TRBJ1-1; clone_size: few; v_call: TRBV19
cdr3_aa: CASSSADRGLFF; cdr3_nt: TGTGCCAGCAGTTCGGCGGACAGGGGGCTTTTCTTT; d_call: TRBD1; j_call: TRBJ1-1; clone_size: once; v_call: TRBV6-5
cdr3_aa: CASTLSGTHNQPQHF; cdr3_nt: TGTGCCAGCACCCTTTCCGGGACACACAATCAGCCCCAGCATTTT; d_call: -; j_call: TRBJ1-5; clone_size: -; v_call: TRBV27
cdr3_aa: CASSESEAALLNEQFF; cdr3_nt: TGTGCCAGCAGTGAATCAGAAGCGGCCCTCCTCAATGAGCAGTTCTTC; d_call: -; j_call: TRBJ2-1; clone_size: -; v_call: TRBV6-1
cdr3_aa: CASSDPRGLQETQYF; cdr3_nt: TGTGCCAGCAGTGACCCCAGGGGGTTACAAGAGACCCAGTACTTC; d_call: TRBD1; j_call: TRBJ2-5; clone_size: -; v_call: TRBV6-1
cdr3_aa: CASSSSQLGLHGYTF; cdr3_nt: TGTGCCAGCAGCTCGTCCCAGCTGGGGCTTCATGGCTACACCTTC; d_call: -; j_call: TRBJ1-2; clone_size: -; v_call: TRBV7-9
cdr3_aa: CASSALGRSFSYEQYF; cdr3_nt: TGTGCCAGCAGTGCCCTGGGCAGGTCGTTCTCCTACGAGCAGTACTTC; d_call: -; j_call: TRBJ2-7; clone_size: -; v_call: TRBV6-1
cdr3_aa: CASSLGQGRSFF; cdr3_nt: TGTGCCAGCAGCTTAGGACAGGGGAGATCTTTCTTT; d_call: TRBD1; j_call: TRBJ1-1; clone_size: few; v_call: TRBV11-2
cdr3_aa: CASSGEQASYEQYF; cdr3_nt: TGTGCCAGCAGTGGAGAACAGGCCTCCTACGAGCAGTACTTC; d_call: -; j_call: TRBJ2-7; clone_size: -; v_call: TRBV21-1